Listed below are T cell receptor beta chains from one sample, sequenced in a study of T cell changes during pregnancy in multiple sclerosis. Only in-frame clones appear in the TCRdb table, and some are missing; sequencing was by immunoSEQ multiplex PCR. This sample has about 70,000 clones; around 92% occur once, and the top ten carry about 1.5%. The source material was peripheral blood, sampled after pregnancy. The receptor source for this set is a female donor with multiple sclerosis, enrolled in a pregnancy study. The CDR3 runs from the conserved cysteine through the conserved F or W. Fields, in order: D gene, V gene, clone size, J gene, CDR3 DNA, CDR3 protein. The D gene is left open where the match is weak. Some rows have no size entry. The others give once, few or many, or a class for an expanded clone.

>NA|TRBV7-9|NA|TRBJ2-4
TGTGCCAGCAGCGGGGGGACGAGAAGGGACGGGGCCAAAAACATTCAGTACTTC
CASSGGTRRDGAKNIQYF
>NA|TRBV2|NA|TRBJ2-1
TGTGCCAGCAGTGTCCTAGAGAAGAACAATGAGCAGTTCTTC
CASSVLEKNNEQFF
>TRBD1|TRBV12-5|NA|TRBJ2-7
TGTGCTAGTGGTCTCCTGCGGGACAGGGTGGTTAGAGGCTACGAGCAGTACTTC
CASGLLRDRVVRGYEQYF
>TRBD2|TRBV19|NA|TRBJ2-4
TGTGCCAGTAGGGGACTAGCGGGAGTAAACATTCAGTACTTC
CASRGLAGVNIQYF
>TRBD2|TRBV27|once|TRBJ2-7
TGTGCCAGCAGTTTAATAAAGGACGGGAGGGAGTACGAGCAGTACTTC
CASSLIKDGREYEQYF
>TRBD2|TRBV7-6|NA|TRBJ2-5
TGTGCCAGCAGCCCCGGGACTAGCGACCCCCAGTACTTC
CASSPGTSDPQYF
>TRBD1|TRBV30|NA|TRBJ1-4
TGTGCCTGGAGTGCTGGACAGGGGGGCCATGAAAAACTGTTTTTT
CAWSAGQGGHEKLFF
>TRBD2|TRBV10-2|NA|TRBJ2-1
TGCGCCAAAAGCCGGATTAGCGGGAGATACAATGAGCAGTTCTTC
CAKSRISGRYNEQFF
>TRBD1|TRBV5-1|once|TRBJ2-1
TGCGCCAGCAGCTGGGGACAGGGGGAGGCCTATGAGCAGTTCTTC
CASSWGQGEAYEQFF
>TRBD1|TRBV18|NA|TRBJ1-1
TGTGCCAGCTCACGGGGACAGGGCTTCGACACTGAAGCTTTCTTT
CASSRGQGFDTEAFF
>NA|TRBV27|NA|TRBJ2-3
TGTGCCAGCAGTCGCCAGGGGCATACAGATACGCAGTATTTT
CASSRQGHTDTQYF
>TRBD2|TRBV6-5|NA|TRBJ2-5
TGTGCCAGCAGTCCCAGCCCGGGACTAGCGGAGACCCAGTACTTC
CASSPSPGLAETQYF
>TRBD1|TRBV12-5|once|TRBJ1-2
TGTGCTAGTGGTTCGCAAGGACAGGACTTTAACTATGGCTACACCTTC
CASGSQGQDFNYGYTF
>TRBD2|TRBV28|NA|TRBJ2-5
TGTGCCAGCAGAATGGGACTAGATGTAGAGACCCAGTACTTC
CASRMGLDVETQYF
>TRBD2|TRBV27|NA|TRBJ2-7
TGTGCCAGCAGTCAAGCGGGGGGACCCTACGAGCAGTACTTC
CASSQAGGPYEQYF
>TRBD1|TRBV28|NA|TRBJ1-4
TGTGCCAGCAGTTTATACTTCGGACGTAATGCAGGGACAGGGGGGAATGAAAAACTGTTTTTT
CASSLYFGRNAGTGGNEKLFF
>TRBD2|TRBV19|NA|TRBJ2-1
TGTGCCAGTAGTATTGGGGTGGGACTATCTCACAATGAGCAGTTCTTC
CASSIGVGLSHNEQFF
>NA|TRBV9|medium-sized|TRBJ2-6
TGTGCCAGCAGCGCGTACTCTGGGGCCAACGTCCTGACTTTC
CASSAYSGANVLTF
>NA|TRBV7-9|NA|TRBJ2-7
TGTGCCAGCAGCTTAGGTGTTAGCGGACTGACTCGGAACGAGCAGTACTTC
CASSLGVSGLTRNEQYF
>TRBD1|TRBV2|NA|TRBJ1-1
TGTGCCAGCAGTCAGGGGGTGTTTAGTGAAGCTTTCTTT
CASSQGVFSEAFF
>NA|TRBV5-1|NA|TRBJ1-2
TGCGCCAGCCACCTTTCAGGGGTTGGCTACACCTTC
CASHLSGVGYTF
>NA|TRBV19|NA|TRBJ1-5
TGTGCCAGTAGGGGAGGGCGTCAGCCCCAGCATTTT
CASRGGRQPQHF
>TRBD2|TRBV4-1|NA|TRBJ2-5
TGCGCCAGCAGCCAAGTGGTAGCGGGAGTGGAGACCCAGTACTTC
CASSQVVAGVETQYF
>TRBD2|TRBV4-1|NA|TRBJ2-7
TGCGCCAGCAGCCTCCGGGTAGCGGGGCCCTACGAGCAGTACTTC
CASSLRVAGPYEQYF
>TRBD1|TRBV12-5|NA|TRBJ1-1
TGTGCTAGTGGTTCTCAGGGGGCTGGTGAAGCTTTCTTT
CASGSQGAGEAFF
>NA|TRBV27|NA|TRBJ1-1
TGTGCCAGCAGTTTATCGTTGGTGGCGGCGAACACTGAAGCTTTCTTT
CASSLSLVAANTEAFF
>TRBD2|TRBV5-1|NA|TRBJ2-1
TGCGCCAGCAGCTTGGTAGGACTAGACAATGAGCAGTTCTTC
CASSLVGLDNEQFF
>TRBD2|TRBV5-1|NA|TRBJ2-2
TGCGCCAGCAGCCCCGAGCCTAGCGGAAACACCGGGGAGCTGTTTTTT
CASSPEPSGNTGELFF
>NA|TRBV14|NA|TRBJ1-2
TGTGCCAGCAGCCCTAATACAGGGAATGGCTACACCTTC
CASSPNTGNGYTF
>TRBD1|TRBV7-9|NA|TRBJ2-7
TGTGCCAGCAATTCAGGGGGCCCCTACGAGCAGTACTTC
CASNSGGPYEQYF
>NA|TRBV30|NA|TRBJ2-3
TGTGCCTGGAGTCTAGGTACGCAGTATTTT
CAWSLGTQYF
>NA|TRBV19|NA|TRBJ1-3
TGTGCCAGTAGTGCCCAAGAGGGAAACACCATATATTTT
CASSAQEGNTIYF